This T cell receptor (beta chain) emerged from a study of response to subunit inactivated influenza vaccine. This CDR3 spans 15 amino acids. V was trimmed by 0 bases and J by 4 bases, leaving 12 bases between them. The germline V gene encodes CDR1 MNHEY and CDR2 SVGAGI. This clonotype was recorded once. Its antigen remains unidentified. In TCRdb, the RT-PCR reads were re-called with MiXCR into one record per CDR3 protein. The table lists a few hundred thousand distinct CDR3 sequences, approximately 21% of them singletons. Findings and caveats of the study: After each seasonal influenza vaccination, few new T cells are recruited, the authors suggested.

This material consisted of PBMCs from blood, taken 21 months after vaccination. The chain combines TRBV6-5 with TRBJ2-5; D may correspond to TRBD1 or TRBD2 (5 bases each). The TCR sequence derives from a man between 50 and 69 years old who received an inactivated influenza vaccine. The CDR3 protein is CASSYSGGLLETQYF. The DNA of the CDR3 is TGTGCCAGCAGTTACTCTGGGGGATTGTTAGAGACCCAGTACTTC.